This note documents a single T cell receptor (beta chain) sequence. The antigen remains unidentified. In the sorted-subset replicate PCRs, 150 to 200 ng DNA, tens of thousands of T cell genomes, was used. Only in-frame clones appear in the TCRdb table, and some are missing; sequencing was by immunoSEQ multiplex PCR. Here the sample spans 950,000 to 1,100,000 clones, 70% to 80% being singletons. The data originate from a study of shared clonotypes between healthy human individuals. About the study: Each donor contributed plates that comprised three CD4 naive, three CD4 memory, two CD8 naive and one CD8 memory.

Findings and limits, study-wide: Incomplete sequencing of sorted subsets was indicated by rarefaction despite large depth. Sharing across a few donors was seen in roughly 5.2% of naive CD4 clonotypes.

CDR3 length equals 13 residues. Between the trimmed V and J ends, which lost 5 bases and 4 bases, there was a span of 12 bases. The V gene's germline CDR1 is SNHLY and CDR2 FYNNEI. The chain has TRBV2 and TRBJ2-7; tentative D call: TRBD1 (5 bases). The sequence derives from a man in his late teens or twenties in good health. Some clones in this sample may be carry-over from other donors' samples. Source material: memory CD4+ T cells from PBMCs. Subset noted: CD45RA-negative fraction. The CDR3 region is CASSLLQGYEQYF. CDR3 bases: TGTGCCAGCAGTCTCCTCCAGGGTTACGAGCAGTACTTC.